The text below deals with one T cell receptor (beta chain). From germline, CDR1 is MNHNY and CDR2 SVGAGI (reference sequence). The CDR3 is 12 amino acids. These data come from a study of cytomegalovirus exposure and HLA in healthy donors. The PCR used 60 Vbeta and 13 Jbeta primers. This table comes from immunoSEQ multiplex PCR, and its TCRdb copy is limited to in-frame clones, with some not included. The data contain approximately 90,000 clones, approximately 7.6% of them singletons. The sample comprised PBMCs. This clonotype was obtained from a man over 45 in good health and CMV-seronegative. The chain recombines TRBV6-6 with TRBJ2-6, with D possibly matching TRBD2 (5 bases). The CDR3: CGCGRGANVLTF. Written as DNA, the CDR3 is TGTGGATGCGGGCGTGGGGCCAACGTCCTGACTTTC.